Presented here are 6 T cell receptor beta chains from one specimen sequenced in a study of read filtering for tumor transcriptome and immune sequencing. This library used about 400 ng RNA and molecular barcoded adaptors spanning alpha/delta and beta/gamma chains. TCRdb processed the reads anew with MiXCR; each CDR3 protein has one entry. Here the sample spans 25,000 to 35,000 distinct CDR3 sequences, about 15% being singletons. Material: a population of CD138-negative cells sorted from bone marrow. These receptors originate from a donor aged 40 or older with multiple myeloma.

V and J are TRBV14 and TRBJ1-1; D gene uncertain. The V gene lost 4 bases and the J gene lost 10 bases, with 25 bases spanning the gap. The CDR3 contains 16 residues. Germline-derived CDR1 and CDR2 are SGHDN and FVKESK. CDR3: CASSRGSWQEARIAFF. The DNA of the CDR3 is TGTGCCAGCAGCCGAGGGTCGTGGCAGGAGGCGCGGATAGCTTTCTTT.

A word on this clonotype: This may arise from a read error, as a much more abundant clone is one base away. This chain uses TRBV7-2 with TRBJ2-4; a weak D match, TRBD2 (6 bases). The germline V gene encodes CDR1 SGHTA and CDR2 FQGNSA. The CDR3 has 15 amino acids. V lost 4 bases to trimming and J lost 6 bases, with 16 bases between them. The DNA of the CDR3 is TGTGCCAGCAGCTCAACGAAGGGCGGGGCAAACATTCAGTACTTC. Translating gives CASSSTKGGANIQYF.

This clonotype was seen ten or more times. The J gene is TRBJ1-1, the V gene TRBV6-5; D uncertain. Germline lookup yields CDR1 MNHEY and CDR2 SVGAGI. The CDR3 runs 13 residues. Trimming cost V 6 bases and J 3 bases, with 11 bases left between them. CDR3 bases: TGTGCCAGCAGCTTACAGAGGGACACTGAAGCTTTCTTT. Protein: CASSLQRDTEAFF.

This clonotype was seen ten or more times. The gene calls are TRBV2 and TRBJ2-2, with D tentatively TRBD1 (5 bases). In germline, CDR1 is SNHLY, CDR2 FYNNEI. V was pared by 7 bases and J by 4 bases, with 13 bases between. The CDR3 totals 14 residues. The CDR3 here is CASKSRAATGELFF. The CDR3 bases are TGTGCCAGCAAGTCCAGGGCGGCCACCGGGGAGCTGTTTTTT.

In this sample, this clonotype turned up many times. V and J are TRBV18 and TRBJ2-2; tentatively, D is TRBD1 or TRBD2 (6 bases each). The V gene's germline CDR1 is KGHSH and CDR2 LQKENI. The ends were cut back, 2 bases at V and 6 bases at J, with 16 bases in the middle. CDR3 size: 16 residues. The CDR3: CASSPGRSGDAGELFF. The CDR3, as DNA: TGTGCCAGCTCACCAGGGAGGTCAGGGGACGCCGGGGAGCTGTTTTTT.

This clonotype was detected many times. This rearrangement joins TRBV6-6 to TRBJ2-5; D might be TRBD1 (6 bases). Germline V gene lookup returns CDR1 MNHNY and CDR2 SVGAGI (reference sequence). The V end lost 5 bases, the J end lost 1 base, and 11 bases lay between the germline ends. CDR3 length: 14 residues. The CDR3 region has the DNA TGTGCCAGCAGTCAAACAGGGCTCCAAGAGACCCAGTACTTC. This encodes CASSQTGLQETQYF.